This T cell receptor (beta chain) comes out of a study of T cells and Merkel cell carcinoma outcomes. General study points: Merkel cell carcinoma outcomes were reportedly predicted by repertoire and T-cell density.

Assay: immunoSEQ multiplex PCR; the TCRdb copy retains only in-frame clones and omits some. The top ten clones hold under 8% of a sample with over 15,000 clones, over 70% of them seen once. Worth noting for this clone: What it binds is not known. No conserved phenylalanine or tryptophan is present at the end of the CDR3, so a read error is the likely explanation.

CDR1 and CDR2 (germline): LNHDA, SQIVND (reference sequence). The CDR3 sequence is 15 residues long. V was pared by 5 bases and J by 9 bases, with 13 bases of the junction left unmatched. Sequenced input: tumor tissue from Merkel cell carcinoma. The chain employs TRBV19 and TRBJ1-3, with 7 bases aligning to TRBD1. The sequence was obtained from a human donor with Merkel cell carcinoma. The CDR3 is CASSVRQGIRCTIYV. CDR3 DNA sequence: TGTGCCAGTAGTGTGAGACAGGGTATAAGATGCACCATATATGTT.